These 7 T cell receptor beta chains came from one sample sequenced in a study of post-analysis software for immune sequencing data. These receptors have no identified antigens. Study-level findings and limits: In patients, TRBV5-6, TRBV5-1 and TRBV20-1 belonged to four or five TRBV segments found more frequently than in controls.

Included in the TCR beta cDNA libraries were unique molecular identifiers. TCRdb reprocessed the PCR reads with MiXCR, giving one entry per CDR3 protein. The data contain around 500,000 distinct CDR3 sequences, around 36% of them seen just once; the ten biggest clones take up 4.5% to 7.5%. Sequences were obtained from blood. The receptors stem from a girl under 18 with multiple sclerosis.

This clonotype was observed at least ten times. The chain recombines TRBV20-1 with TRBJ2-5; D is undetermined. Trimming cost V 7 bases and J 5 bases, with 14 bases left between them. The CDR3 totals 12 residues. Germline V gene data show CDR1 as DFQATT and CDR2 as SNEGSKA (reference sequence). CDR3 residues: CSVVDLGETQYF. The CDR3 DNA sequence: TGCAGTGTTGTCGATTTGGGTGAGACCCAGTACTTC.

This clonotype occurred a few times. The rearrangement uses TRBV21-1 and TRBJ2-7; the table's D call TRBD2 went unverified against the DNA. TRBV21-1 is a recognized pseudogene. CDR3 length: 15 residues. As DNA, the CDR3 is TGTGCCAGCAGCAAAGGACTAGCGGGGGGGCGTGGGCCGTACTTC. Its protein is CASSKGLAGGRGPYF.

This clonotype was seen ten or more times. V usage is TRBV20-1 and J usage is TRBJ1-2; tentatively, D is TRBD1 (5 bases). Trimming removed 4 bases from V and 4 bases from J, with 19 bases in between. Germline V gives CDR1 DFQATT, CDR2 SNEGSKA (reference sequence). The CDR3 sequence is 15 residues long. The CDR3 loop is CSATGLLTVTYGYTF. The CDR3 DNA reads TGCAGTGCTACGGGACTCCTGACCGTTACCTATGGCTACACCTTC.

Comment on this clonotype: A junction boundary mismatches the germline segment, possibly from a read error. The chain uses TRBV20-1 and TRBJ1-2; D ambiguous. CDR1 and CDR2 from the germline V gene are DFQATT and SNEGSKA (reference sequence). The CDR3 is made up of 15 amino acids. The CDR3 nucleotides are TGCAGTACTAGAGACTTACGTAACGTTTACTATGGCTACACCTTC. Translating gives CSTRDLRNVYYGYTF.

This clonotype was counted many times. This CDR3 is CASSLASTGADTQYF. In DNA, the CDR3 is TGTGCCAGCAGTTTAGCGTCGACAGGGGCAGATACGCAGTATTTT. This rearrangement joins TRBV12-3 or TRBV12-4 to TRBJ2-3; 8 nucleotides agree with TRBD1. The CDR3 spans 15 residues. J lost 4 bases, V lost 0 bases, and 3 bases had no gene match.

There are many counts of this clonotype. This chain links TRBV12-3 or TRBV12-4 with TRBJ2-3; possibly TRBD1 or TRBD2 for D (5 bases each). CDR3 length: 12 amino acids. Trimming shortened V by 7 bases and J by 13 bases, and 18 bases separated the two germline ends. CDR3 region: CASTPWGPHEYF. CDR3 DNA sequence: TGTGCCAGCACCCCTTGGGGACCCCACGAGTATTTT.

The V and J genes are TRBV24-1 and TRBJ2-1; TRBD2 aligns across 11 bases. V trimming: 4 bases; J trimming: 6 bases; junction bases outside the gene matches: 7. The CDR3 loop spans 16 amino acids. Germline V gene sequence: CDR1 KGHDR, CDR2 SFDVKD. CDR3 nucleotides: TGTGCCACCAGTGACCGTAGCGGGGGGGTCCGCAATGAGCAGTTCTTC. It yields the protein CATSDRSGGVRNEQFF.